This T cell receptor beta chain was profiled in a study of blood T cell repertoires in COVID-19. The wider study: Specimens from acute and convalescent COVID-19 originated in the United States, Italy and Spain.

Assay used: immunoSEQ multiplex PCR; TCRdb lists only in-frame clones, some missing. The sample has 200,000 to 250,000 clones; roughly 80% are singletons. Germline CDR1 is SEHNR and CDR2 is FQNEAQ (reference sequence). This CDR3 is 16 amino acids long. With 5 bases clipped from V and 5 bases from J, the junction kept 12 bases outside the gene matches. The study recruited people aged roughly 18 to 100 years across some 23 US areas. Contact with a PCR-confirmed or clinician-diagnosed COVID-19 case occurred within 2 weeks of entry. The receptor comes from a woman aged 40 to 55 who had been exposed to COVID-19. The genes are TRBV7-9 and TRBJ2-1, with 7 bases aligning to TRBD2. Specimen: PBMCs or T cells enriched from blood (not recorded which). CDR3 protein: CASSLGSSGLDNEQFF. The CDR3 DNA sequence: TGTGCCAGCAGCCTCGGGAGTAGCGGGTTGGACAATGAGCAGTTCTTC. Supplemented by reference TRBV7-9 and TRBJ2-1, the full variable domain reads DTGVSQNPRHKITKRGQNVTFRCDPISEHNRLYWYRQTLGQGPEFLTYFQNEAQLEKSRLLSDRFSAERPKGSFSTLEIQRTEQGDSAMYLCASSLGSSGLDNEQFFGPGTRLTVL.